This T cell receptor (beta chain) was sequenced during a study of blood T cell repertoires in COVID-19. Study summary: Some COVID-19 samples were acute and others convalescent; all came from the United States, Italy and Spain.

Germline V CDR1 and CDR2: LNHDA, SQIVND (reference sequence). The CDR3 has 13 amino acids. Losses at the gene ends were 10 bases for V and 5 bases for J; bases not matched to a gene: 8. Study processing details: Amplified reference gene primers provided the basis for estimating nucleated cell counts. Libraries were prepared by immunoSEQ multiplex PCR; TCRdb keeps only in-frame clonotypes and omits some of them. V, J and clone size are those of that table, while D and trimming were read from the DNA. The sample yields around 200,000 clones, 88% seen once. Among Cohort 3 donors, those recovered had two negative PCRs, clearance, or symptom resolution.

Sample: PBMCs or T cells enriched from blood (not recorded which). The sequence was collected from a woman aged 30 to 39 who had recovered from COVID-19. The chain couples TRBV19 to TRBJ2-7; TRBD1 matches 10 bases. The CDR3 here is CATSVGQGNEQYF. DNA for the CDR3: TGTGCCACTTCCGTGGGACAGGGGAACGAGCAGTACTTC.